The clone carrying this T cell receptor (beta chain) turned up a few times. The CDR3 totals 16 residues. In germline, CDR1 is GTSNPN, CDR2 SVGIG (reference sequence). Trimming cost V 2 bases and J 4 bases; bases outside gene matches: 11. The investigators amplified TCR beta CDR3 regions from RNA transcripts. HTBI primers were used for first-round RT-PCR of the TCR CDR3. TCRdb itself ran the multiplex PCR reads through MiXCR, one entry per CDR3 protein. The sample records 700,000 or so distinct CDR3 sequences, 16% being singletons. These data are taken from a study of T cells in Graves' hyperthyroidism and ophthalmopathy.

This TCR derives from a man between 18 and 35 years old with Graves' hyperthyroidism. The chain employs TRBV30 and TRBJ2-3, with 8 bases lining up with TRBD2. Sequencing input: blood. The CDR3: CAWSIREAGVPDTQYF. CDR3 nucleotides: TGTGCCTGGAGTATCCGGGAAGCGGGAGTCCCAGATACGCAGTATTTT.